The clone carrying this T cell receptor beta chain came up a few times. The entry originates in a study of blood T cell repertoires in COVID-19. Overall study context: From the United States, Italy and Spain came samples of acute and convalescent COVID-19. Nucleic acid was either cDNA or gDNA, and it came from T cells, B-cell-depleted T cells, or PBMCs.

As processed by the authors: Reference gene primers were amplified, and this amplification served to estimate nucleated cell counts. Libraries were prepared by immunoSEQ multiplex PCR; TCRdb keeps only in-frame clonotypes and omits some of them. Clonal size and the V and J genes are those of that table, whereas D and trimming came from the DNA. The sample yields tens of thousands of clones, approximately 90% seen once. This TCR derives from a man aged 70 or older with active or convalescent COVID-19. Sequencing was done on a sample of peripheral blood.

The CDR3 DNA is TGTGCCAGCAGCGGGCGACAGGCCTCTGGAAACACCATATATTTT. Encoded protein: CASSGRQASGNTIYF. The V gene is TRBV9, the J gene TRBJ1-3; D is possibly TRBD1 (6 bases). The CDR3 sequence is 15 residues long. V was clipped by 3 bases and J by 0 bases, with 10 bases between them. Germline values: CDR1 SGDLS, CDR2 YYNGEE.